The rows below give T cell receptor beta chains drawn from one sample of a study of blood T cell repertoires in COVID-19. The repertoire was sequenced with immunoSEQ multiplex PCR; TCRdb's copy has only in-frame clones and lacks some. The data contain about 300,000 clones, around 92% of them singletons. The sample was PBMCs or T cells enriched from blood (not recorded which). The receptors originated from a woman aged 45-65 years who had been exposed to COVID-19. CDR3s include the opening cysteine and the closing phenylalanine or tryptophan. The D gene is left open where the match is weak. Clone size appears in some rows only: once, few, many, or a class for an expanded clone.

j_gene: TRBJ2-7
v_gene: TRBV11-3
d_gene: NA
abundance: NA
CDR3nt: TGTGCCAGCAGCTTAGTCCGCGAGGCCGAGCAGTACTTC
CDR3aa: CASSLVREAEQYF

j_gene: TRBJ2-3
v_gene: TRBV2
d_gene: NA
abundance: NA
CDR3nt: TGTGCCAGCAGTCCGACTAGTATTCGCGCAGATACGCAGTATTTT
CDR3aa: CASSPTSIRADTQYF

j_gene: TRBJ2-2
v_gene: TRBV12-5
d_gene: NA
abundance: once
CDR3nt: TGTGCTAGTGGTTTGGTACAGGGGAACACCGGGGAGCTGTTTTTT
CDR3aa: CASGLVQGNTGELFF

j_gene: TRBJ2-1
v_gene: TRBV19
d_gene: TRBD1
abundance: NA
CDR3nt: TGTGCCAGTAGTGTTACAGGGGGCGCTGAGCAGTTCTTC
CDR3aa: CASSVTGGAEQFF

j_gene: TRBJ1-1
v_gene: TRBV11-2
d_gene: NA
abundance: NA
CDR3nt: TGTGCCAGCAGCTTACAACAGGGAGGGGGAGTTGAAGCTTTCTTT
CDR3aa: CASSLQQGGGVEAFF

j_gene: TRBJ2-1
v_gene: TRBV6-5
d_gene: NA
abundance: NA
CDR3nt: TGTGCCAGTCGCCTAGGGGTGTGGTACAATGAGCAGTTCTTC
CDR3aa: CASRLGVWYNEQFF

j_gene: TRBJ2-3
v_gene: TRBV5-1
d_gene: NA
abundance: NA
CDR3nt: TGCGCCAGCAGCTCCCCGAGCACAGATACGCAGTATTTT
CDR3aa: CASSSPSTDTQYF

j_gene: TRBJ1-6
v_gene: TRBV5-1
d_gene: NA
abundance: NA
CDR3nt: TGCGCCAGCAGCGAGGACTATGGAGTTCATTCACCCCTCCACTTT
CDR3aa: CASSEDYGVHSPLHF

j_gene: TRBJ2-7
v_gene: TRBV11-3
d_gene: TRBD2
abundance: NA
CDR3nt: TGTGCCAGCAGCATGGGGGGGAAGCAGTACTTC
CDR3aa: CASSMGGKQYF

j_gene: TRBJ1-5
v_gene: TRBV6-1
d_gene: NA
abundance: NA
CDR3nt: TGTGCCAGCAGTGAAAGGGGGGGGCGAGGAAATCAGCCCCAGCATTTT
CDR3aa: CASSERGGRGNQPQHF

j_gene: TRBJ1-2
v_gene: TRBV11-3
d_gene: TRBD1
abundance: NA
CDR3nt: TGTGCCAGCCACCCCTGCAGGGGGAACTATGGCTACACCTTC
CDR3aa: CASHPCRGNYGYTF

j_gene: TRBJ2-2
v_gene: TRBV7-9
d_gene: TRBD1
abundance: NA
CDR3nt: TGTGCCAGCAGCTTTGGGACAGGGCACACCGGGGAGCTGTTTTTT
CDR3aa: CASSFGTGHTGELFF

j_gene: TRBJ2-2
v_gene: TRBV5-1
d_gene: TRBD1
abundance: NA
CDR3nt: TGCGCCAGCAGCTCCTCTCCTCCGGGACAGGGGAACACCGGGGAGCTGTTTTTT
CDR3aa: CASSSSPPGQGNTGELFF

j_gene: TRBJ1-2
v_gene: TRBV4-1
d_gene: NA
abundance: NA
CDR3nt: TGCGCCAGCACGGCCAAGGGTCGGACAAACTATGGCTACACCTTC
CDR3aa: CASTAKGRTNYGYTF

j_gene: TRBJ1-5
v_gene: TRBV6-5
d_gene: TRBD1
abundance: few
CDR3nt: TGTGCCAGCTATTTTAGGGACAGGCCCAATCAGCCCCAGCATTTT
CDR3aa: CASYFRDRPNQPQHF

j_gene: TRBJ2-2
v_gene: TRBV28
d_gene: NA
abundance: NA
CDR3nt: TGTGCCAGCAGTTTCCCCACCGAGGGGGTGGGGCGCAACACCGGGGAGCTGTTTTTT
CDR3aa: CASSFPTEGVGRNTGELFF

j_gene: TRBJ2-7
v_gene: TRBV3-1/TRBV3-2
d_gene: NA
abundance: NA
CDR3nt: TGTGCCAGCAGCCAACTCACTTACGAGCAGTACTTC
CDR3aa: CASSQLTYEQYF

j_gene: TRBJ1-2
v_gene: TRBV7-9
d_gene: NA
abundance: NA
CDR3nt: TGTGCCAGCAGCTTAGAACCTGGGTTCGAGGTTAGCTACACCTTC
CDR3aa: CASSLEPGFEVSYTF

j_gene: TRBJ2-3
v_gene: TRBV2
d_gene: TRBD2
abundance: NA
CDR3nt: TGTGCCAGCAGTGGAGGGACTAGCGGGGTCCTGAGGTCGGGTACGCAGTATTTT
CDR3aa: CASSGGTSGVLRSGTQYF

j_gene: TRBJ2-5
v_gene: TRBV5-6
d_gene: NA
abundance: few
CDR3nt: TGTGCCAGCAGCTTGGGGGGGCCACTTAACCCCATTGCCCAGTACTTC
CDR3aa: CASSLGGPLNPIAQYF

j_gene: TRBJ1-1
v_gene: TRBV5-1
d_gene: TRBD1
abundance: NA
CDR3nt: TGCGCCAGCAGCCCCGGGACAGGGGCCCCGAACACTGAAGCTTTCTTT
CDR3aa: CASSPGTGAPNTEAFF

j_gene: TRBJ1-1
v_gene: TRBV5-1
d_gene: TRBD1
abundance: once
CDR3nt: TGCGCCAGCAGCAGAGGAACAGGGGGCCACACTGAAGCTTTCTTT
CDR3aa: CASSRGTGGHTEAFF

j_gene: TRBJ1-2
v_gene: TRBV3-1/TRBV3-2
d_gene: NA
abundance: NA
CDR3nt: TGTGCCAGCAGCCAGGGGGAGGCCGGCTACACCTTC
CDR3aa: CASSQGEAGYTF